The clone carrying this TCR beta chain came up many times. Its target is not known. This specimen comes from a study of spatial heterogeneity in lung cancer. Across the whole study: Sequencing consistently turned up more beta-chain sequences than alpha-chain sequences.

As to time point: sample taken at primary tumor resection. The study's findings and limits: In tumors, expanded intratumoral alpha and beta TCR counts tracked mutation counts.

A unique molecular identifier was carried by every single TCR cDNA molecule. In TCRdb, the 5' RACE reads were re-called with MiXCR into one record per CDR3 protein. The sample contains approximately 15,000 distinct CDR3 sequences, 4.7% of which appear only once. The CDR3 covers 14 residues. The germline V gene has CDR1 DFQATT and CDR2 SNEGSKA (reference sequence). The ends lost 6 bases at V and 0 bases at J; junction bases unmatched: 4. Material: lung tumor tissue, obtained at surgery. The gene calls are TRBV20-1 and TRBJ2-1; TRBD1 matches 8 bases. This sequence was found in a female donor with early-stage non-small cell lung cancer. Here the CDR3 reads CSARDRTSYNEQFF. CDR3 bases: TGCAGTGCCAGGGACAGGACCTCCTACAATGAGCAGTTCTTC.